The 21 T cell receptor beta chains below all came from one sample that was sequenced in a study of blood T cell repertoires in COVID-19. Profiling relied on immunoSEQ multiplex PCR, and the TCRdb table lists in-frame clones only, not all of them. The sample has more than 120,000 clones, approximately 87% seen once. Sequencing was done on a sample of peripheral blood. These receptors came from a woman in her forties or fifties with active or convalescent COVID-19.

This chain uses TRBV4-1 with TRBJ2-4; unclear D gene. The V end lost 1 base, the J end lost 0 bases, and 13 bases lay between the germline ends. Germline CDR1 MGHRA, CDR2 YSYEKL. The CDR3 loop spans 17 amino acids. The CDR3 region has the DNA TGCGCCAGCAGCCAAGGTGGGCCTGCTCTAGCCAAAAACATTCAGTACTTC. Translated: CASSQGGPALAKNIQYF.

The chain recombines TRBV28 with TRBJ1-5; 7 bases align to TRBD1. This CDR3 region has 16 residues. Trimming at V came to 3 bases and at J to 4 bases, leaving 9 bases not matched to a gene. Per germline, CDR1 MDHEN and CDR2 SYDVKM. The CDR3 sequence is CASSFWERQGNQPQHF. In nucleotides, the CDR3 is TGTGCCAGCAGTTTCTGGGAGAGACAGGGAAATCAGCCCCAGCATTTT.

V gene TRBV6-5 combines with J gene TRBJ1-1, with TRBD1 matching over 9 bases. The germline V gene encodes CDR1 MNHEY and CDR2 SVGAGI. The CDR3 spans 14 residues. V shed 7 bases, J shed 6 bases, and the junction held 9 bases outside the gene matches. This CDR3 reads CASNRGQGESEAFF. DNA of the CDR3: TGTGCCAGCAACAGGGGACAGGGTGAGTCTGAAGCTTTCTTT.

The chain couples TRBV3-1 (or the pseudogene TRBV3-2) to TRBJ1-1; perhaps TRBD1 as D (6 bases). The V gene's germline CDR1 is LGHDT and CDR2 YNNKEL (reference sequence). The CDR3 covers 15 residues. V dropped 6 bases and J dropped 8 bases, with 22 bases sitting between them. CDR3 coding DNA: TGTGCCAGCAGGGCTATCAACGAGGGGGGGTCCGAAGCTTTCTTT. Protein sequence: CASRAINEGGSEAFF.

In this sample, this clone turned up once. This chain links TRBV4-1 with TRBJ1-5; 7 bases are shared with TRBD1. There are 14 residues in the CDR3. CDR1 MGHRA and CDR2 YSYEKL come from the germline V gene. V lost 5 bases, J lost 3 bases, and 4 bases stayed unmatched. The CDR3 reads CASSSGQLNQPQHF. CDR3 DNA sequence: TGCGCCAGCAGCTCGGGACAGCTCAATCAGCCCCAGCATTTT.

V and J are TRBV6-5 and TRBJ1-6, with D possibly matching TRBD1 (5 bases). The V and J ends lost 0 bases and 9 bases respectively, with 15 bases between them. The CDR3 has 16 amino acids. Per germline, CDR1 MNHEY and CDR2 SVGAGI. CDR3 loop: CASSYSAGLRGSPLHF. The CDR3 DNA follows: TGTGCCAGCAGTTACTCCGCGGGGCTGAGGGGTTCACCCCTCCACTTT.

This chain joins TRBV28 and TRBJ2-2, with TRBD2 matching 8 bases. With V trimmed by 2 bases and J by 1 base, 6 bases remained unmatched. The CDR3 length is 17 residues. The germline gives CDR1 MDHEN, CDR2 SYDVKM. CDR3 nucleotide sequence: TGTGCCAGCAGTTTAATTGGCGGGGGGCTGAACACCGGGGAGCTGTTTTTT. Amino acid sequence: CASSLIGGGLNTGELFF.

In its sample, this clone was seen once. The V and J genes are TRBV3-1 (or the pseudogene TRBV3-2) and TRBJ2-2; 12 bases agree with TRBD2. The junction had 14 bases not matched to a gene; V was cut back by 2 bases and J by 7 bases. CDR3 length equals 19 residues. Germline V lookup: CDR1 LGHDT, CDR2 YNNKEL (reference sequence). Here the CDR3 reads CASSQKLAGGLLPNGELFF. Written as DNA, the CDR3 is TGTGCCAGCAGCCAAAAACTAGCGGGAGGCCTGCTTCCTAACGGGGAGCTGTTTTTT.

This chain joins TRBV15 and TRBJ2-1, with D perhaps TRBD1 (6 bases). Germline assignment: CDR1 LNHNV and CDR2 YYDKDF (reference sequence). V was trimmed by 1 base and J by 9 bases, leaving 13 bases between them. The CDR3 extends over 14 amino acids. This CDR3 reads CATSRGMSRGEQFF. CDR3 DNA sequence: TGTGCCACCAGCAGAGGGATGTCCAGGGGTGAGCAGTTCTTC.

This chain uses TRBV27 with TRBJ1-6; the D gene is possibly TRBD1 (5 bases). The CDR3 consists of 15 residues. Trimming left V 1 base short and J 3 bases short, with 7 bases between. Per germline, CDR1 MNHEY and CDR2 SMNVEV (reference sequence). CDR3 residues: CASSLYDSYNSPLHF. The CDR3 region has the DNA TGTGCCAGCAGTTTATACGACAGCTATAATTCACCCCTCCACTTT.

This clone came up once. The rearrangement uses TRBV19 and TRBJ1-1; D possibly corresponds to TRBD1 (6 bases). The germline V and J ends were trimmed by 6 bases and 7 bases, with 12 bases remaining between them. Germline V lookup: CDR1 LNHDA, CDR2 SQIVND (reference sequence). The CDR3 runs to 12 residues. The CDR3 here is CASRQGNGEAFF. As DNA, the CDR3 is TGTGCCAGTAGACAGGGTAACGGTGAAGCTTTCTTT.

The genes are TRBV5-4 and TRBJ1-5, with 7 bases aligning to TRBD1. The CDR3 extends over 14 amino acids. Trimming at V came to 4 bases and at J to 7 bases, leaving 8 bases not matched to a gene. Germline values: CDR1 SGHNT, CDR2 YYREEE (reference sequence). CDR3 residues: CASSPDRTGQPQHF. The CDR3 nucleotides read TGTGCCAGCAGCCCCGATAGGACAGGCCAGCCCCAGCATTTT. Filled out from reference TRBV5-4 and TRBJ1-5, the complete variable domain reads ETGVTQSPTHLIKTRGQQVTLRCSSQSGHNTVSWYQQALGQGPQFIFQYYREEENGRGNFPPRFSGLQFPNYSSELNVNALELDDSALYLCASSPDRTGQPQHFGDGTRLSIL.

The chain combines TRBV5-6 with TRBJ2-3; 8 bases are shared with TRBD1. Germline V CDR1 and CDR2: SGHDT, YYEEEE. Trimming at V came to 2 bases and at J to 6 bases, leaving 8 bases not matched to a gene. This CDR3 contains 15 residues. In DNA, the CDR3 is TGTGCCAGCAGCTTCAGGGGGCGAGGATGGGATACGCAGTATTTT. As protein: CASSFRGRGWDTQYF.

The gene calls are TRBV6-5 and TRBJ1-1; a possible D gene is TRBD1 (6 bases). Germline CDR1 is MNHEY and CDR2 is SVGAGI. The CDR3 consists of 13 residues. Trimming cost V 10 bases and J 6 bases, with 18 bases left between them. The DNA of the CDR3 is TGTGCCACAGGGAGGGGGAAGGTTGCTGAAGCTTTCTTT. Translated, it gives CATGRGKVAEAFF.

As for this clone: Other DNA sequences from this sample encode an identical CDR3 as well. The chain recombines TRBV5-1 with TRBJ2-3, with a weak D call TRBD2 (5 bases). CDR1 is SGHRS, CDR2 YFSETQ, per germline. The CDR3 is 16 amino acids. The V end was cut by 0 bases, the J end by 2 bases, with 13 bases between. This CDR3 is CASSLVAGSPTDTQYF. Here the CDR3 DNA reads TGCGCCAGCAGCTTGGTCGCGGGTTCCCCCACAGATACGCAGTATTTT.

The CDR3 region has the DNA TGTGCCAGTAATATGGCCCCCGGGGAGCTGTTTTTT. Protein product: CASNMAPGELFF. The rearrangement links TRBV19 to TRBJ2-2; D gene unclear. Germline V lookup: CDR1 LNHDA, CDR2 SQIVND (reference sequence). The V gene lost 7 bases and the J gene lost 6 bases, with 9 bases spanning the gap. The CDR3 runs 12 residues.

The table lists this clone with a few counts. The chain has TRBV6-5 and TRBJ2-7, with 12 positions matching TRBD1. The V gene's germline CDR1 is MNHEY and CDR2 SVGAGI. V shed 4 bases, J shed 5 bases, and the junction held 3 bases outside the gene matches. The CDR3 consists of 14 residues. The CDR3 region is CASSLGQGADEQYF. As DNA, the CDR3 is TGTGCCAGCAGTTTGGGACAGGGGGCTGACGAGCAGTACTTC.

This chain connects TRBV5-1 to TRBJ1-6, with 7 bases that match TRBD1. The V gene's germline CDR1 is SGHRS and CDR2 YFSETQ. This CDR3 comprises 15 residues. Unmatched junction bases numbered 3, after V lost 1 base and J lost 5 bases. DNA of the CDR3: TGCGCCAGCAGCTTGTCTGACAGGGATAATTCACCCCTCCACTTT. It translates to CASSLSDRDNSPLHF.

The chain recombines TRBV2 with TRBJ2-3; a weak D match, TRBD2 (5 bases). V was trimmed by 2 bases and J by 3 bases, leaving 12 bases between them. The CDR3 is 15 residues long. In germline, CDR1 is SNHLY, CDR2 FYNNEI. CDR3 loop: CASSETRMVTDTQYF. DNA for the CDR3: TGTGCCAGCAGTGAAACTAGGATGGTAACAGATACGCAGTATTTT.

This clone is a singleton in its sample. The chain has TRBV4-2 and TRBJ1-5; D uncertain. Trimming removed 0 bases from V and 6 bases from J, with 9 bases in between. CDR3 length: 14 residues. Germline CDR1 reads LGHNA; CDR2 reads YNFKEQ. DNA for the CDR3: TGTGCCAGCAGCCAAGATCCCGGAGGTCAGCCCCAGCATTTT. It codes for CASSQDPGGQPQHF.

The chain carries TRBV14 and TRBJ1-3; D is uncertain. The CDR3 covers 14 residues. The V gene lost 4 bases and the J gene lost 4 bases, with 11 bases spanning the gap. Germline-derived CDR1 and CDR2 are SGHDN and FVKESK. The CDR3: CASSLPGRGNTIYF. CDR3 in DNA: TGTGCCAGCAGCCTACCGGGAAGGGGAAACACCATATATTTT.